Listed below are T cell receptor beta chains from one sample, sequenced in a study of CD8 T cells in Susac syndrome. TCRdb reanalysed the immunoSEQ multiplex PCR reads using MiXCR and keeps one entry per CDR3 protein. This table holds 100,000 to 150,000 distinct CDR3 sequences, about 95% found once. Sequencing used CD4+ T cells from PBMCs. The origin of the receptors is a human donor with multiple sclerosis. Both conserved end residues are part of each CDR3. A D gene is named only where the DNA matches it firmly. Clone size is given for some rows only: seen once, a few or many times, or a class if the clone is expanded.

len: 17
j_gene: TRBJ2-5
abundance: .
d_gene: TRBD2
v_gene: TRBV19
CDR3aa: CASSIPQSSGRQETQYF
CDR3nt: TGTGCCAGTAGTATCCCTCAATCTAGCGGGAGGCAGGAGACCCAGTACTTC

len: 15
j_gene: TRBJ1-1
abundance: .
d_gene: TRBD1
v_gene: TRBV5-8
CDR3aa: CASSLGDRVNTEAFF
CDR3nt: TGTGCCAGCAGCTTGGGAGACAGGGTGAACACTGAAGCTTTCTTT

len: 15
j_gene: TRBJ2-7
abundance: .
d_gene: TRBD2
v_gene: TRBV29-1
CDR3aa: CSVHLKGRGAYEQYF
CDR3nt: TGCAGCGTCCACCTCAAGGGCCGGGGGGCCTACGAGCAGTACTTC

len: 12
j_gene: TRBJ1-1
abundance: .
d_gene: .
v_gene: TRBV5-4
CDR3aa: CASSLSGPEAFF
CDR3nt: TGTGCCAGCAGCTTGTCGGGTCCTGAAGCTTTCTTT

len: 17
j_gene: TRBJ2-7
abundance: .
d_gene: TRBD1
v_gene: TRBV7-2
CDR3aa: CASSFRDRGPPVYEQYF
CDR3nt: TGTGCCAGCAGCTTCCGGGACAGGGGCCCTCCGGTTTACGAGCAGTACTTC

len: 13
j_gene: TRBJ1-5
abundance: .
d_gene: TRBD1
v_gene: TRBV20-1
CDR3aa: CSASQGGRQPQHF
CDR3nt: TGCAGTGCTTCGCAGGGGGGCAGACAGCCCCAGCATTTT

len: 10
j_gene: TRBJ2-1
abundance: .
d_gene: .
v_gene: TRBV12-3/TRBV12-4
CDR3aa: CASSLAGQFF
CDR3nt: TGTGCCAGCAGTTTAGCGGGGCAGTTCTTC

len: 13
j_gene: TRBJ1-5
abundance: .
d_gene: .
v_gene: TRBV12-3/TRBV12-4
CDR3aa: CASSLREYQPQHF
CDR3nt: TGTGCCAGCAGCCTCAGGGAATATCAGCCCCAGCATTTT

len: 14
j_gene: TRBJ1-1
abundance: .
d_gene: .
v_gene: TRBV6-1
CDR3aa: CASSESGAGKYTFF
CDR3nt: TGTGCCAGCAGTGAATCCGGGGCAGGAAAATATACTTTCTTT

len: 17
j_gene: TRBJ2-3
abundance: .
d_gene: .
v_gene: TRBV5-1
CDR3aa: CASSLEEIAEFTDTQYF
CDR3nt: TGCGCCAGCAGCTTGGAAGAAATAGCGGAATTCACAGATACGCAGTATTTT

len: 15
j_gene: TRBJ1-5
abundance: .
d_gene: .
v_gene: TRBV5-6
CDR3aa: CASSLYRTAGQPQHF
CDR3nt: TGTGCCAGCAGCTTGTACAGGACGGCAGGTCAGCCCCAGCATTTT

len: 16
j_gene: TRBJ2-2
abundance: .
d_gene: TRBD2
v_gene: TRBV20-1
CDR3aa: CSARGRRETNTGELFF
CDR3nt: TGCAGTGCTAGAGGGAGGCGGGAGACGAACACCGGGGAGCTGTTTTTT

len: 18
j_gene: TRBJ2-7
abundance: .
d_gene: TRBD1
v_gene: TRBV6-5
CDR3aa: CASSYSPKTGGFDYEQYF
CDR3nt: TGTGCCAGCAGTTACTCTCCCAAAACAGGGGGCTTCGACTACGAGCAGTACTTC

len: 14
j_gene: TRBJ2-1
abundance: .
d_gene: .
v_gene: TRBV2
CDR3aa: CASTLESPYNEQFF
CDR3nt: TGTGCCAGCACATTAGAGTCTCCCTACAATGAGCAGTTCTTC

len: 15
j_gene: TRBJ1-1
abundance: .
d_gene: TRBD1
v_gene: TRBV30
CDR3aa: CAGGQGSFQNTEAFF
CDR3nt: TGTGCCGGGGGACAGGGTTCTTTTCAGAACACTGAAGCTTTCTTT

len: 17
j_gene: TRBJ1-5
abundance: .
d_gene: .
v_gene: TRBV18
CDR3aa: CASSSNRLSAGNQPQHF
CDR3nt: TGTGCCAGCTCATCCAACAGGCTGTCAGCTGGAAATCAGCCCCAGCATTTT

len: 15
j_gene: TRBJ2-3
abundance: once
d_gene: TRBD2
v_gene: TRBV12-3/TRBV12-4
CDR3aa: CASSVAGAYTDTQYF
CDR3nt: TGTGCCAGCAGCGTAGCGGGGGCCTACACAGATACGCAGTATTTT

len: 17
j_gene: TRBJ1-1
abundance: .
d_gene: .
v_gene: TRBV28
CDR3aa: CASSLPGGGGANTEAFF
CDR3nt: TGTGCCAGCAGCCTACCGGGTGGCGGGGGTGCAAACACTGAAGCTTTCTTT

len: 14
j_gene: TRBJ2-3
abundance: .
d_gene: TRBD2
v_gene: TRBV20-1
CDR3aa: CSADLAESTDTQYF
CDR3nt: TGCAGTGCAGACCTAGCGGAGTCCACAGATACGCAGTATTTT

len: 15
j_gene: TRBJ1-1
abundance: .
d_gene: .
v_gene: TRBV7-9
CDR3aa: CASSFAVVRNTEAFF
CDR3nt: TGTGCCAGCAGCTTCGCCGTTGTAAGGAACACTGAAGCTTTCTTT

len: 15
j_gene: TRBJ1-1
abundance: .
d_gene: TRBD1
v_gene: TRBV25-1
CDR3aa: CASSEPGTGNTEAFF
CDR3nt: TGTGCCAGCAGTGAGCCCGGGACAGGGAACACTGAAGCTTTCTTT

len: 16
j_gene: TRBJ2-7
abundance: .
d_gene: .
v_gene: TRBV21-1
CDR3aa: CASSKARDRDHVEQYF
CDR3nt: TGTGCCAGCAGCAAAGCTCGGGACAGGGATCACGTCGAGCAGTACTTC

len: 15
j_gene: TRBJ1-1
abundance: .
d_gene: .
v_gene: TRBV12-3/TRBV12-4
CDR3aa: CASSSWQGWDTEAFF
CDR3nt: TGTGCCAGCAGTTCATGGCAGGGTTGGGACACTGAAGCTTTCTTT

len: 12
j_gene: TRBJ2-7
abundance: few
d_gene: .
v_gene: TRBV29-1
CDR3aa: CSVAGTYYEQYF
CDR3nt: TGCAGCGTTGCCGGGACTTACTACGAGCAGTACTTC

len: 13
j_gene: TRBJ2-3
abundance: once
d_gene: .
v_gene: TRBV29-1
CDR3aa: CSVLGDSRYTQYF
CDR3nt: TGCAGCGTTTTAGGGGATAGCCGGTATACGCAGTATTTT

len: 16
j_gene: TRBJ2-3
abundance: .
d_gene: TRBD2
v_gene: TRBV5-4
CDR3aa: CASSSKREGPPDTQYF
CDR3nt: TGTGCCAGCAGCTCTAAGCGGGAGGGCCCCCCGGATACGCAGTATTTT

len: 16
j_gene: TRBJ2-1
abundance: .
d_gene: .
v_gene: TRBV4-1
CDR3aa: CASSPGGFTISDEQFF
CDR3nt: TGCGCCAGCAGCCCGGGTGGGTTCACCATCTCGGATGAGCAGTTCTTC

len: 11
j_gene: TRBJ2-7
abundance: .
d_gene: .
v_gene: TRBV29-1
CDR3aa: CSVRNPYEQYF
CDR3nt: TGCAGCGTGAGGAACCCCTACGAGCAGTACTTC

len: 14
j_gene: TRBJ1-5
abundance: .
d_gene: .
v_gene: TRBV19
CDR3aa: CASSTPLSGQPQHF
CDR3nt: TGTGCCAGTAGCACTCCCCTGTCTGGACAGCCCCAGCATTTT

len: 16
j_gene: TRBJ1-2
abundance: .
d_gene: .
v_gene: TRBV7-8
CDR3aa: CASTPARGARGYGYTF
CDR3nt: TGTGCCAGCACCCCGGCAAGGGGGGCGCGGGGCTATGGCTACACCTTC

len: 15
j_gene: TRBJ2-6
abundance: .
d_gene: TRBD1
v_gene: TRBV12-3/TRBV12-4
CDR3aa: CASSLQGVGANVLTF
CDR3nt: TGTGCCAGCAGTTTGCAGGGGGTAGGGGCCAACGTCCTGACTTTC

len: 15
j_gene: TRBJ2-5
abundance: .
d_gene: .
v_gene: TRBV5-1
CDR3aa: CASSLPQGIWETQYF
CDR3nt: TGCGCCAGCAGCTTACCTCAGGGGATTTGGGAGACCCAGTACTTC

len: 16
j_gene: TRBJ2-1
abundance: .
d_gene: TRBD1
v_gene: TRBV7-2
CDR3aa: CASSLGGDRGNNEQFF
CDR3nt: TGTGCCAGCAGCTTAGGGGGGGACAGGGGCAACAATGAGCAGTTCTTC